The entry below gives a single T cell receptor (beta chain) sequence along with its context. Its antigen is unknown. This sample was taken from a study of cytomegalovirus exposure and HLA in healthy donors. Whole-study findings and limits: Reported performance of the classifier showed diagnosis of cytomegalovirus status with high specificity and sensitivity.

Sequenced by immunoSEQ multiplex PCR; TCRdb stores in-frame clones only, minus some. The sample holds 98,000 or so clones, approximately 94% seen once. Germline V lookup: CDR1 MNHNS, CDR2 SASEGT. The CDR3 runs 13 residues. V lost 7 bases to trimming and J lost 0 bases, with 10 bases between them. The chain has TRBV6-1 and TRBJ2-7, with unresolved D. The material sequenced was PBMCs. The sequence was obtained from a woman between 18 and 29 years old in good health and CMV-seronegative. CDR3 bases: TGTGCCAGCACCTGGCAGGACTCCTACGAGCAGTACTTC. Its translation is CASTWQDSYEQYF.